This T cell receptor (beta chain) was obtained from a study of T cell responses to AZD1222 COVID-19 vaccine. Sequencing was performed with immunoSEQ multiplex PCR; in TCRdb, only in-frame clones are kept and a portion is missing. The data contain 180,000 or so clones, around 90% of them singletons. The V end lost 4 bases, the J end lost 9 bases, and 10 bases lay between the germline ends. The germline CDR1 and CDR2 sequences are LGHDT and YNNKEL (reference sequence). The CDR3 is made up of 12 amino acids. Some second doses came at about 4 weeks and others at about 12 weeks; these were pooled. This specimen consisted of peripheral blood, obtained 28 days after the second AZD1222 dose. The V call is TRBV3-1 (or the pseudogene TRBV3-2), the J call TRBJ2-1; D unresolved. The sequence came from an adult who received the AZD1222 COVID-19 vaccine. This CDR3 reads CASSLQYGEQFF. The CDR3 DNA is TGTGCCAGCAGCCTACAATACGGTGAGCAGTTCTTC.